The present T cell receptor (beta chain) was sequenced within a study of blood T cell repertoires in COVID-19. On the study more broadly: Samples taken during acute and convalescent COVID-19 were collected in the United States, Italy and Spain. T cells, B-cell-depleted T cells, or PBMCs provided the cDNA or gDNA that served as material.

TCRdb keeps only in-frame clones here, not all; method: immunoSEQ multiplex PCR. The sample lists about 250,000 clones, over 80% seen once, with roughly 5% in the top ten. Germline CDR1 and CDR2: MNHEY and SVGEGT. The CDR3 loop spans 14 amino acids. The ends lost 5 bases at V and 3 bases at J; junction bases unmatched: 6. This clone was counted a few times. The sample comprised peripheral blood. The rearrangement uses TRBV6-2 or TRBV6-3 and TRBJ2-7; 8 bases are a match to TRBD1. The TCR originated in a human donor in a cohort sampled during active COVID-19. DNA for the CDR3: TGTGCCAGCAGTCCCCGGACAGGGATCTACGAGCAGTACTTC. Translating gives CASSPRTGIYEQYF.